This T cell receptor (beta chain) was retrieved from a study of blood T cell repertoires in COVID-19. The CDR3 contains 15 residues. Germline assignment: CDR1 SEHNR and CDR2 FQNEAQ (reference sequence). The V end was cut by 5 bases, the J end by 11 bases, with 22 bases between. TCRdb's copy holds only in-frame clones and misses some; the assay was immunoSEQ multiplex PCR. The table has more than 200,000 clones, less than 90% seen once. The specimen was peripheral blood. This TCR was recovered from a man between 60 and 75 years old with acute or convalescent COVID-19. This sequence joins TRBV7-9 and TRBJ2-4; the D gene could be TRBD1 or TRBD2 (5 bases each). This chain's CDR3 is CASSRDESSPVVQYF. CDR3 sequence (DNA): TGTGCCAGCAGCAGGGACGAATCATCTCCGGTGGTTCAGTACTTC.